The next 24 T cell receptor beta chains were all read from a single sample in a study of blood T cell repertoires in COVID-19. Using immunoSEQ multiplex PCR, the repertoire was profiled, and TCRdb retains in-frame clones only, with some absent. The sample records about 360,000 clones, around 86% being singletons. The sample taken for sequencing was peripheral blood. All receptors come from a human donor in a cohort sampled during active COVID-19.

The CDR3 loop is CASSQEGQGSNGYTF. The CDR3 DNA reads as TGCGCCAGCAGCCAAGAGGGACAGGGCAGTAATGGCTACACCTTC. The gene calls are TRBV4-1 and TRBJ1-2, with TRBD1 matching over 9 bases. Germline V CDR1 and CDR2: MGHRA, YSYEKL. CDR3 length: 15 amino acids. J was trimmed by 6 bases and V by 0 bases; bases with no gene match: 5.

This clone has more than one count but fewer than ten. The rearrangement joins TRBV19 to TRBJ1-1, with D unresolved. V was trimmed by 5 bases and J by 8 bases, leaving 21 bases between them. CDR1 and CDR2 from the germline V gene are LNHDA and SQIVND (reference sequence). This CDR3 has 15 amino acids. CDR3 DNA: TGTGCCAGTAGTCCCTCCAGGACTGCTCAAGGGGAAGCTTTCTTT. Amino acids: CASSPSRTAQGEAFF.

This clone was recorded at least ten times. The V gene is TRBV5-8, the J gene TRBJ2-3, with TRBD1 matching 8 bases. Trimming removed 0 bases from V and 2 bases from J; junction bases left unmatched: 5. Germline V lookup: CDR1 SGHTS, CDR2 YDEGEE. This CDR3 has 16 residues. CDR3 coding DNA: TGTGCCAGCAGCTTGGGAACAGGGGGTCCCACAGATACGCAGTATTTT. It codes for CASSLGTGGPTDTQYF.

There are a few counts of this clone. Other nucleotide sequences in the sample specify the same CDR3. The genes are TRBV27 and TRBJ1-2; perhaps TRBD1 as D (6 bases). The germline gives CDR1 MNHEY, CDR2 SMNVEV (reference sequence). The CDR3 is 15 amino acids. V dropped 0 bases and J dropped 5 bases, with 13 bases sitting between them. CDR3 nucleotide sequence: TGTGCCAGCAGTTTATCGAACACAGGGCTTTATGGCTACACCTTC. Translating gives CASSLSNTGLYGYTF.

The J gene is TRBJ2-3, the V gene TRBV30, with 12 positions matching TRBD2. Germline loops: CDR1 GTSNPN, CDR2 SVGIG (reference sequence). CDR3 size: 14 residues. The junction had 6 bases not matched to a gene; V was cut back by 6 bases and J by 5 bases. CDR3 region: CACRTSGVQDTQYF. CDR3 DNA: TGTGCCTGCCGGACTAGCGGGGTTCAAGATACGCAGTATTTT.

The rearrangement links TRBV6-5 to TRBJ2-1; 8 bases fit TRBD2. Per germline, CDR1 MNHEY and CDR2 SVGAGI. V dropped 6 bases and J dropped 5; count of bases not matched to a gene: 6. The CDR3 length is 14 residues. The CDR3 DNA reads as TGTGCCAGCAGCGGGGGGGCATTAGACAATGAGCAGTTCTTC. The encoded protein is CASSGGALDNEQFF.

V gene TRBV5-1 combines with J gene TRBJ2-5; D is perhaps TRBD1 (5 bases). The CDR3 has 15 residues. Between the trimmed V and J ends, which lost 1 base and 2 bases, there was a span of 12 bases. Germline V CDR1 and CDR2: SGHRS, YFSETQ. Here the CDR3 DNA reads TGCGCCAGCAGCTTGTCAAGGGGTATACAAGAGACCCAGTACTTC. Translated, it gives CASSLSRGIQETQYF. Variable domain in full (rest from reference TRBV5-1 and TRBJ2-5): KAGVTQTPRYLIKTRGQQVTLSCSPISGHRSVSWYQQTPGQGLQFLFEYFSETQRNKGNFPGRFSGRQFSNSRSEMNVSTLELGDSALYLCASSLSRGIQETQYFGPGTRLLVL.

The chain recombines TRBV7-9 with TRBJ1-4, with 9 bases matching TRBD1. This CDR3 is 15 amino acids long. CDR1 and CDR2 (germline): SEHNR, FQNEAQ (reference sequence). Unmatched junction bases numbered 5, after V lost 5 bases and J lost 4 bases. This chain's CDR3 is CASSLRQGVNEKLFF. DNA of the CDR3: TGTGCCAGCAGCCTAAGACAGGGGGTTAATGAAAAACTGTTTTTT.

This clone showed up just a few times. The V call is TRBV5-1, the J call TRBJ1-3, with D maybe TRBD1 (6 bases). Germline assignment: CDR1 SGHRS and CDR2 YFSETQ. This CDR3 has 16 amino acids. V was pared by 4 bases and J by 0 bases, with 14 bases between. CDR3 DNA: TGCGCCAGCAGCGCTACAGGGCCTAGCTCTGGAAACACCATATATTTT. This sequence encodes CASSATGPSSGNTIYF.

The chain combines TRBV4-2 with TRBJ1-2, with TRBD1 matching 8 bases. The CDR3 covers 19 residues. From germline, CDR1 is LGHNA and CDR2 YNFKEQ. J was trimmed by 7 bases and V by 3 bases; bases with no gene match: 22. This CDR3 reads CASSQEQTGVPLRGRGYTF. DNA of the CDR3: TGTGCCAGCAGCCAGGAACAGACAGGGGTCCCCCTCCGGGGGCGTGGCTACACCTTC.

The chain carries TRBV9 and TRBJ2-7, with D perhaps matching TRBD1 (6 bases). CDR1 SGDLS and CDR2 YYNGEE come from the germline V gene. The CDR3 covers 15 residues. V was shortened by 4 bases and J by 1 base, with 15 bases between the two germline ends. The chain's CDR3 is CASSRTGSVSYEQYF. The CDR3 nucleotides are TGTGCCAGCAGCCGAACAGGGTCCGTATCCTACGAGCAGTACTTC.

This chain connects TRBV6-6 to TRBJ2-1; 7 bases agree with TRBD1. From germline, CDR1 is MNHNY and CDR2 SVGAGI (reference sequence). The CDR3 loop spans 15 amino acids. With V trimmed by 2 bases and J by 7 bases, 8 bases remained unmatched. The CDR3 loop is CASSYVEGAENEQFF. CDR3 bases: TGTGCCAGCAGTTACGTAGAGGGGGCGGAAAATGAGCAGTTCTTC.

This clone was detected a few times. The chain combines TRBV27 with TRBJ2-5; 7 nucleotides line up with TRBD1. Germline V gene data show CDR1 as MNHEY and CDR2 as SMNVEV (reference sequence). The CDR3 is 15 amino acids. J was trimmed by 4 bases and V by 5 bases; bases with no gene match: 10. CDR3 residues: CASSPLDRSRETQYF. CDR3 bases: TGTGCCAGCAGTCCATTGGACAGGTCCAGAGAGACCCAGTACTTC.

In its sample, this clone was seen once. In the same sample, other DNA sequences code for this CDR3. The CDR3 spells CASSIGGGRQPQHF. CDR3 bases: TGTGCCAGTAGTATAGGGGGCGGGAGGCAGCCCCAGCATTTT. The chain couples TRBV19 to TRBJ1-5, with D maybe TRBD1 (5 bases). Germline CDR1 reads LNHDA; CDR2 reads SQIVND (reference sequence). Trimming cost V 1 base and J 7 bases, with 11 bases left between them. This CDR3 contains 14 residues.

This clone was detected only once. The chain has TRBV5-4 and TRBJ2-3, with 9 bases that match TRBD1. With 4 bases clipped from V and 0 bases from J, the junction kept 6 bases outside the gene matches. The CDR3 has 16 residues. Germline CDR1 SGHNT, CDR2 YYREEE (reference sequence). In DNA, the CDR3 is TGTGCCAGCAGCCCAGGACAGGGGCGTAGCACAGATACGCAGTATTTT. Its translation is CASSPGQGRSTDTQYF.

V usage is TRBV11-2 and J usage is TRBJ2-1, with no clear D. Germline lookup yields CDR1 SGHAT and CDR2 FQNNGV. This CDR3 has 15 amino acids. The germline V and J ends were trimmed by 0 bases and 0 bases, with 6 bases remaining between them. Written as DNA, the CDR3 is TGTGCCAGCAGCTTAGAACTAAGCTCCTACAATGAGCAGTTCTTC. Translated, it gives CASSLELSSYNEQFF.

The V gene is TRBV4-1, the J gene TRBJ2-2; the match to TRBD2 covers 9 bases. V lost 1 base to trimming and J lost 6 bases; unmatched junction nucleotides: 12. CDR3 length: 18 residues. Germline lookup yields CDR1 MGHRA and CDR2 YSYEKL. Written as DNA, the CDR3 is TGCGCCAGCAGCCAAGTTACGGCGGGAGGGTCCAATCCCGGGGAGCTGTTTTTT. This sequence encodes CASSQVTAGGSNPGELFF.

The chain carries TRBV14 and TRBJ2-3; 8 bases align to TRBD2. The CDR3 consists of 17 residues. J lost 5 bases, V lost 8 bases, and 18 bases had no gene match. Germline CDR1 is SGHDN and CDR2 is FVKESK. The DNA of the CDR3 is TGTGCCAGCGCCGGAAGTTGGAGCGGGAGTCTGGTAGATACGCAGTATTTT. Protein product: CASAGSWSGSLVDTQYF.

Turning to this clone: This same CDR3 is encoded by further DNA sequences in the sample. V and J are TRBV7-3 and TRBJ2-2; 11 nucleotides agree with TRBD2. The ends lost 2 bases at V and 4 bases at J; junction bases unmatched: 3. CDR1 SGHTA and CDR2 FQGTGA come from the germline V gene. This CDR3 comprises 16 residues. The DNA of the CDR3 is TGTGCCAGCAGCTTAGGGCTAGCGGGGGGCACCGGGGAGCTGTTTTTT. Amino acids: CASSLGLAGGTGELFF.

CDR3 region: CASSLRSGGGGSYNEQFF. CDR3 sequence (DNA): TGTGCCAGCAGTTTAAGATCTGGGGGCGGGGGCTCCTACAATGAGCAGTTCTTC. The rearrangement joins TRBV28 to TRBJ2-1, with TRBD2 as a possible D gene (7 bases). V was trimmed by 2 bases and J by 0 bases, leaving 17 bases between them. This CDR3 spans 18 amino acids. Germline V gene data show CDR1 as MDHEN and CDR2 as SYDVKM.

This chain connects TRBV6-4 to TRBJ2-7; TRBD2 matches at 7 bases. This CDR3 comprises 14 residues. CDR1 and CDR2 from the germline V gene are MRHNA and SNTAGT. J gave up 0 bases and V 5 bases, and 4 bases lay outside the gene matches. DNA for the CDR3: TGTGCCAGCAGTAGCGGGATTTGCTCCTACGAGCAGTACTTC. It specifies CASSSGICSYEQYF.

V usage is TRBV18 and J usage is TRBJ2-1; unclear D gene. The CDR3 sequence is 13 residues long. In germline, CDR1 is KGHSH, CDR2 LQKENI. V shed 3 bases and J shed 12 bases, with 15 bases lying between them. CDR3 coding DNA: TGTGCCAGCTCACCTCTAGACCAGCAAGGGCAGTTCTTC. Encoded protein: CASSPLDQQGQFF.

CDR3 in amino acids: CASSLDAATDTQYF. The CDR3 coding sequence is TGCGCCAGCAGCTTGGACGCGGCCACAGATACGCAGTATTTT. The chain uses TRBV5-1 and TRBJ2-3; D is uncertain. Germline CDR1 SGHRS, CDR2 YFSETQ. CDR3 length: 14 amino acids. V dropped 0 bases and J dropped 2 bases, with 7 bases sitting between them.

This chain joins TRBV7-8 and TRBJ2-7, with a tentative D call TRBD2 (6 bases). V shed 1 base and J shed 6 bases, with 10 bases lying between them. This CDR3 spans 13 amino acids. The germline CDR1 and CDR2 sequences are SGHVS and FQNEAQ. CDR3 region: CASSLGGLAEQYF. The CDR3 nucleotides read TGTGCCAGCAGCTTAGGGGGACTCGCCGAGCAGTACTTC.